The 8 T cell receptor beta chains below come from one sample, sequenced in a study of blood T cell repertoires in COVID-19 (dated by TCRdb to the early 2020s). The library came from the immunoSEQ multiplex PCR assay. Here the immuneACCESS table is served through TCRdb, limited to in-frame sequences with V and J called. Missing clones are a known gap in these copies; in checked studies unresolved V genes cover under half, and the rest lacks a known reason. In all, the sample holds 130,000 to 150,000 clones, and about 88% of those were seen once. The top ten hold about 11% of the sample. The specimen sequenced was peripheral blood. The receptors come from a middle-aged man with active or convalescent COVID-19.

The chain joins TRBV5-1 to TRBJ2-7; D is ambiguous. V dropped 5 bases and J dropped 1 base, with 16 bases sitting between them. The length of the CDR3 is 15 residues. Germline V lookup: CDR1 SGHRS, CDR2 YFSETQ. This chain's CDR3 is CASRLTVASSYEQYF. CDR3 sequence (DNA): TGCGCCAGCAGACTAACGGTAGCCTCTTCCTACGAGCAGTACTTC.

The rearrangement links TRBV11-2 to TRBJ2-7, with D uncertain. The V and J ends lost 2 bases and 5 bases respectively, with 13 bases between them. CDR3 size: 14 residues. Germline V lookup: CDR1 SGHAT, CDR2 FQNNGV. The CDR3 sequence: CASSLSISGDEQYF. The CDR3 DNA follows: TGTGCCAGCAGCTTATCGATATCCGGAGACGAGCAGTACTTC.

The genes are TRBV27 and TRBJ1-1; 10 bases are shared with TRBD1. Germline V gene data show CDR1 as MNHEY and CDR2 as SMNVEV (reference sequence). After removal of 3 bases from V and 12 bases from J, the junction contained 7 bases not matched to a gene. The CDR3 totals 13 residues. As DNA, the CDR3 is TGTGCCAGCAGTTTCACCGGGACAGGGGAGACTTTCTTT. Residues: CASSFTGTGETFF.

This clone was seen just once. CDR3 coding DNA: TGTGCCAACGGAGAGGGTTACGAGCAGTACTTC. Translated: CANGEGYEQYF. The rearrangement uses TRBV7-9 and TRBJ2-7, with D perhaps matching TRBD2 (5 bases). V lost 10 bases to trimming and J lost 4 bases, with 11 bases between them. The germline gives CDR1 SEHNR, CDR2 FQNEAQ (reference sequence). There are 11 residues in the CDR3.

The genes are TRBV28 and TRBJ1-5; D remains ambiguous. V was pared by 3 bases and J by 2 bases, with 14 bases between. The CDR3 is 16 amino acids. CDR1 and CDR2 from the germline V gene are MDHEN and SYDVKM. The DNA for the CDR3 is TGTGCCAGCAGTTTTCGAGGGTATAGAGGCAATCAGCCCCAGCATTTT. Protein product: CASSFRGYRGNQPQHF.

The rearrangement links TRBV30 to TRBJ2-7; 7 bases match TRBD1. The junction had 6 bases not matched to a gene; V was cut back by 1 base and J by 3 bases. From germline, CDR1 is GTSNPN and CDR2 SVGIG (reference sequence). The CDR3 has 14 amino acids. The DNA for the CDR3 is TGTGCCTGGAGTGGGCCAGGGGGTATCTACGAGCAGTACTTC. Protein sequence: CAWSGPGGIYEQYF.

The chain joins TRBV6-5 to TRBJ2-7; 8 bases map to TRBD2. In germline, CDR1 is MNHEY, CDR2 SVGAGI. CDR3 length: 15 residues. V shed 6 bases, J shed 0 bases, and the junction held 7 bases outside the gene matches. CDR3 nucleotides: TGTGCCAGCAGCCGGAGCGGGGGTAGCTCCTACGAGCAGTACTTC. Its translation is CASSRSGGSSYEQYF.

This clone was counted a few times. The chain links TRBV24-1 to TRBJ2-6; D is perhaps TRBD1 (5 bases). Trimming pared 4 bases from V and 12 bases from J, leaving 21 bases between. The CDR3 loop spans 16 amino acids. Germline CDR1 KGHDR, CDR2 SFDVKD. CDR3 protein: CATSDSRQPGSFVLTF. The CDR3 DNA is TGTGCCACCAGTGACTCAAGACAGCCCGGCTCTTTCGTCCTGACTTTC.